Below are 25 T cell receptor beta chains sequenced from a single sample in a study of human T cells and chemical hapten exposure. Total RNA came from unfractionated whole blood. Using its own MiXCR run on the 5' RACE reads, TCRdb lists one record per CDR3 protein. The sample has some 150,000 distinct CDR3 sequences; roughly 4% are singletons. Every receptor here comes from a female donor in good health.

This clonotype appeared many times. Written as DNA, the CDR3 is TGTGCCAGCACCCGCCCGGGACCTAGGAACACTGAAGCTTTCTTT. It is translated as CASTRPGPRNTEAFF. The V and J genes are TRBV2 and TRBJ1-1; possible D gene TRBD1, 5 bases. V gave up 7 bases and J gave up 1 base, with 16 bases separating them. The CDR3 extends over 15 amino acids. Germline V CDR1 and CDR2: SNHLY, FYNNEI.

This clonotype showed up many times. The chain employs TRBV12-3 or TRBV12-4 and TRBJ1-1; D uncertain. The CDR3 sequence is 12 residues long. V gave up 9 bases and J gave up 1 base, with 9 bases separating them. CDR3 coding DNA: TGTGCCAGTAAGTCACGGAACACTGAAGCTTTCTTT. Protein product: CASKSRNTEAFF.

This clonotype occurred many times. V gene TRBV12-3 or TRBV12-4 combines with J gene TRBJ1-2, with D possibly being TRBD1 (5 bases). The CDR3 has 14 residues. V was trimmed by 5 bases and J by 7 bases, leaving 17 bases between them. As DNA, the CDR3 is TGTGCCAGCAGTCCGATTGCCTTAGGGGTTGGCTACACCTTC. Translation: CASSPIALGVGYTF.

This clonotype was counted at least ten times. The junction differs from germline at one of its ends, possibly a read error. The rearrangement uses TRBV3-1 and TRBJ1-3, with 8 positions matching TRBD1. Per the germline V gene, CDR1 is LGHDT and CDR2 is YNNKEL (reference sequence). The length of the CDR3 is 15 residues. The CDR3 coding sequence is TGTGCCAGCAGCAAGACAGGGGAGAATGGAGACACCATATATTTT. Translation gives CASSKTGENGDTIYF.

This clonotype was seen at least ten times. CDR3 sequence: CASAFASPRTETQYF. The DNA for the CDR3 is TGTGCTAGTGCTTTTGCTAGCCCTCGGACCGAGACCCAGTACTTC. This rearrangement joins TRBV12-5 to TRBJ2-5; a possible D gene is TRBD2 (5 bases). This CDR3 contains 15 residues. The V end lost 7 bases, the J end lost 5 bases, and 20 bases lay between the germline ends. Germline V gives CDR1 LGHNT, CDR2 FRNRAP.

This clonotype was counted many times. The rearrangement uses TRBV20-1 and TRBJ1-5, with D unclear. The length of the CDR3 is 13 residues. CDR1 DFQATT and CDR2 SNEGSKA come from the germline V gene (reference sequence). The V gene lost 6 bases and the J gene lost 3 bases, with 12 bases spanning the gap. In DNA form, the CDR3 reads TGCAGTGCAACGGAGGAGTACAATCAGCCCCAGCATTTT. Its translation is CSATEEYNQPQHF.

This clonotype was seen at least ten times. The V call is TRBV20-1, the J call TRBJ1-1; no reliable D call. The germline CDR1 and CDR2 sequences are DFQATT and SNEGSKA (reference sequence). V was shortened by 0 bases and J by 7 bases, with 6 bases between the two germline ends. The CDR3 runs 11 residues. CDR3 residues: CSARDRREAFF. In nucleotides, the CDR3 is TGCAGTGCTAGAGATAGGCGTGAAGCTTTCTTT.

This clonotype was picked up a small number of times. The J gene is TRBJ2-5, the V gene TRBV29-1; D gene unclear. This CDR3 is 11 amino acids long. From germline, CDR1 is SQVTM and CDR2 ANQGSEA. V dropped 2 bases and J dropped 5 bases, with 6 bases sitting between them. In nucleotides, the CDR3 is TGCAGCGTTGAAAGAAGGGAGACCCAGTACTTC. Amino acids: CSVERRETQYF.

There are many counts of this clonotype. This sequence joins TRBV28 and TRBJ2-5, with TRBD2 matching over 8 bases. Per the germline V gene, CDR1 is MDHEN and CDR2 is SYDVKM. The ends lost 6 bases at V and 1 base at J; junction bases unmatched: 4. The CDR3 extends over 14 amino acids. The CDR3 DNA is TGTGCCAGCAGGGTAGCGGGGCTCCAAGAGACCCAGTACTTC. Its translation is CASRVAGLQETQYF.

This clonotype was counted ten times or more. The chain couples TRBV7-2 to TRBJ2-7; the match to TRBD1 covers 9 bases. The CDR3 loop spans 15 amino acids. V was pared by 2 bases and J by 1 base, with 3 bases of the junction left unmatched. Germline V gene lookup returns CDR1 SGHTA and CDR2 FQGNSA. CDR3 in amino acids: CASSLRQGVSYEQYF. The CDR3 DNA reads TGTGCCAGCAGCTTAAGACAGGGGGTATCCTACGAGCAGTACTTC.

With respect to this clonotype: A read error is possible here, since a much larger clone lies one base away. This rearrangement joins TRBV7-3 to TRBJ1-1; 7 bases line up with TRBD1. This CDR3 region has 19 residues. The ends lost 8 bases at V and 1 base at J; junction bases unmatched: 22. CDR1 and CDR2 from the germline V gene are SGHTA and FQGTGA. The CDR3 loop is CASCSSYIRSGQSNTEAFF. The CDR3 region has the DNA TGTGCCAGCTGCAGTTCATATATACGTTCGGGACAGTCGAACACTGAAGCTTTCTTT.

This clonotype was seen ten or more times. The CDR3 DNA follows: TGTGCCAGTAACGACAGGGGGCGGTCCACTGAAGCTTTCTTT. The encoded protein is CASNDRGRSTEAFF. V is TRBV19 and J is TRBJ1-1; TRBD1 matches 10 bases. With 7 bases clipped from V and 4 bases from J, the junction kept 6 bases outside the gene matches. Germline loops: CDR1 LNHDA, CDR2 SQIVND (reference sequence). The length of the CDR3 is 14 residues.

This clonotype showed up just a few times. This sequence joins TRBV7-3 and TRBJ1-5, with TRBD1 matching over 7 bases. V lost 5 bases and J lost 5; bases outside the gene matches: 9. The CDR3 consists of 15 residues. Germline V lookup: CDR1 SGHTA, CDR2 FQGTGA. CDR3 in amino acids: CASSLADRVDQPQHF. CDR3 nucleotide sequence: TGTGCCAGCAGCCTCGCTGACAGGGTTGATCAGCCCCAGCATTTT.

The chain recombines TRBV7-3 with TRBJ2-1; the match to TRBD2 covers 11 bases. The J segment lost 1 base and the V segment lost 5 bases, leaving 16 bases of the junction unmatched. CDR3 length equals 20 residues. CDR1 is SGHTA and CDR2 is FQGTGA in the germline V gene. Written as DNA, the CDR3 is TGTGCCAGCAGCAAATTTAGCGGGGGGGCCGTGTTTGCGTCCTACAATGAGCAGTTCTTC. This sequence encodes CASSKFSGGAVFASYNEQFF.

At least ten counts were recorded for this clonotype. The chain combines TRBV5-1 with TRBJ2-3; tentatively, D is TRBD2 (5 bases). CDR1 and CDR2 from the germline V gene are SGHRS and YFSETQ. V lost 3 bases, J lost 1 base, and 6 bases lay in between. The CDR3 has 13 residues. CDR3 in amino acids: CASSYGGTDTQYF. In DNA form, the CDR3 reads TGCGCCAGCAGCTACGGGGGCACAGATACGCAGTATTTT.

This clonotype appeared a few times. CDR3 DNA sequence: TGTGCCAGCAGTGAAGACAACTGGGACTACGAGCAGTACTTC. Translating gives CASSEDNWDYEQYF. The rearrangement links TRBV6-1 to TRBJ2-7; D ambiguous. This CDR3 is built from 14 residues. V was trimmed by 1 base and J by 3 bases, leaving 10 bases between them. The V gene's germline CDR1 is MNHNS and CDR2 SASEGT.

This clonotype occurred many times. The chain combines TRBV12-3 or TRBV12-4 with TRBJ1-3, with D possibly matching TRBD1 (5 bases). The germline V and J ends were trimmed by 6 bases and 4 bases, with 7 bases remaining between them. The CDR3 loop spans 12 amino acids. Here the CDR3 DNA reads TGTGCCAGCAGGGGACGGGGAAACACCATATATTTT. This codes for CASRGRGNTIYF.

The CDR3 nucleotides read TGCGCCAGCAGCTTAGGACTTATTGGGGGAGCTTTCTTT. Translation gives CASSLGLIGGAFF. The gene calls are TRBV5-1 and TRBJ1-1, with D possibly TRBD1 on 5 matching bases. The V end was cut by 2 bases, the J end by 10 bases, with 15 bases between. The CDR3 is 13 amino acids. Germline values: CDR1 SGHRS, CDR2 YFSETQ.

In its sample, this clonotype was seen many times. The chain employs TRBV12-3 or TRBV12-4 and TRBJ2-7; TRBD2 might be the D (5 bases). The germline V and J ends were trimmed by 1 base and 3 bases, with 13 bases remaining between them. There are 15 residues in the CDR3. CDR3 loop: CASSLGGGGGYEQYF. CDR3 coding DNA: TGTGCCAGCAGTTTAGGGGGTGGAGGCGGCTACGAGCAGTACTTC.

This clonotype was observed a few times. The chain uses TRBV12-3 or TRBV12-4 and TRBJ1-1; D not certain. CDR3 length: 12 amino acids. Between the trimmed V and J ends, which lost 5 bases and 5 bases, there was a span of 9 bases. In DNA form, the CDR3 reads TGTGCCAGCAGTCCCCGTTGGACTGAAGCTTTCTTT. It specifies CASSPRWTEAFF.

Many counts were recorded for this clonotype. This chain joins TRBV6-6 and TRBJ2-5; no clear D gene. V was trimmed by 0 bases and J by 4 bases, leaving 9 bases between them. Germline assignment: CDR1 MNHNY and CDR2 SVGAGI (reference sequence). The CDR3 is made up of 14 amino acids. CDR3 region: CASSYSGIGETQYF. CDR3 nucleotide sequence: TGTGCCAGCAGTTACTCGGGCATAGGAGAGACCCAGTACTTC.

This clonotype was counted at least ten times. The V and J genes are TRBV7-9 and TRBJ1-4; 8 bases fit TRBD1. CDR1 is SEHNR and CDR2 is FQNEAQ in the germline V gene (reference sequence). This CDR3 has 14 amino acids. V shed 4 bases and J 7 bases; nucleotides not matched to a gene: 5. The CDR3 region has the DNA TGTGCCAGCAGCTCAGGGGGCCGAGGTGAAAAACTGTTTTTT. Protein product: CASSSGGRGEKLFF.

The table lists this clonotype with many counts. The chain combines TRBV11-2 with TRBJ2-7; the D gene could be TRBD1 or TRBD2 (5 bases each). The V end lost 3 bases, the J end lost 5 bases, and 14 bases lay between the germline ends. This CDR3 has 14 residues. Germline CDR1 reads SGHAT; CDR2 reads FQNNGV. For the CDR3, the DNA is TGTGCCAGCAGCTTTCAAACAGGAGGCGACGAGCAGTACTTC. As protein: CASSFQTGGDEQYF. Full variable domain (missing parts from reference TRBV11-2 and TRBJ2-7): EAGVAQSPRYKIIEKRQSVAFWCNPISGHATLYWYQQILGQGPKLLIQFQNNGVVDDSQLPKDRFSAERLKGVDSTLKIQPAKLEDSAVYLCASSFQTGGDEQYFGPGTRLTVT.

This clonotype was counted many times. The V and J genes are TRBV11-3 and TRBJ1-1; tentatively, D is TRBD1 (6 bases). There are 14 residues in the CDR3. In germline, CDR1 is SGHNT, CDR2 YENEEA. With 1 base removed from V and 5 bases from J, the gap between germline ends came to 11 bases. CDR3 sequence: CASSLAGVTTEAFF. The CDR3 nucleotides are TGTGCCAGCAGCTTAGCAGGGGTCACGACTGAAGCTTTCTTT.

This clonotype was detected ten times or more. The J gene is TRBJ2-7, the V gene TRBV5-5; 7 positions match TRBD2. The CDR3 covers 15 residues. Germline trimming cut 0 bases from V and 6 bases from J; bases unmatched to any gene: 9. Germline V gene lookup returns CDR1 SGHKS and CDR2 YYEKEE (reference sequence). The CDR3 nucleotides read TGTGCCAGCAGCTTGGAGTTTCTAGCGGACTCCGAGCAGTACTTC. Translation: CASSLEFLADSEQYF.